The subject of this entry is one T cell receptor (beta chain). TCRdb's table, derived via immunoSEQ multiplex PCR, lists solely in-frame clones and lacks some. This repertoire shows 50,000 to 75,000 clones, more than 70% found once; its top ten account for 20% to 25%. This entry belongs to a study of blood T cell repertoires in COVID-19. Study-level background: T cells, B-cell-depleted T cells, or PBMCs supplied cDNA or gDNA.

This CDR3 has 16 amino acids. With V trimmed by 3 bases and J by 3 bases, 10 bases remained unmatched. CDR1 is MNHEY and CDR2 is SMNVEV in the germline V gene (reference sequence). The TCR sequence derives from a woman aged 45-65 years with active or convalescent COVID-19. The sample comprised peripheral blood. This chain joins TRBV27 and TRBJ1-2; 7 bases match TRBD1. The CDR3 DNA reads TGTGCCAGCAGTTTCCCGGACAGGATCGGAGACTATGGCTACACCTTC. It encodes CASSFPDRIGDYGYTF.